Below, 5 T cell receptor beta chains from the same sample are listed, as sequenced in a study of CD8+ T cells in alopecia areata. The authors extracted RNA and reverse transcribed it into cDNA as the sequencing template. Profiling relied on immunoSEQ multiplex PCR, and the TCRdb table lists in-frame clones only, not all of them. There are about 300,000 clones in the sample; roughly 60% occur only once, and about 1.7% lies in the top ten. Sample treatment: oral pan-JAK inhibitor, 5-10 mg twice daily. The sample consisted of CD4+ T cells sorted from blood, taken at week 24, from a patient treated with tofacitinib. Every receptor here comes from a human donor with alopecia areata.

This clone appeared a single time. The V call is TRBV27, the J call TRBJ2-7, with 9 bases aligning to TRBD2. Germline trimming cut 3 bases from V and 1 base from J; bases unmatched to any gene: 4. There are 15 residues in the CDR3. CDR1 is MNHEY and CDR2 is SMNVEV in the germline V gene (reference sequence). The CDR3 protein is CASSFRAGGSYEQYF. Here the CDR3 DNA reads TGTGCCAGCAGTTTTCGAGCGGGGGGTTCCTACGAGCAGTACTTC.

CDR3 coding DNA: TGTGCCAGCTCACCATTGGGGCTAGCGGGGATCACAGATACGCAGTATTTT. Its protein product is CASSPLGLAGITDTQYF. V usage is TRBV18 and J usage is TRBJ2-3; 9 bases align to TRBD2. The CDR3 covers 17 residues. Per the germline V gene, CDR1 is KGHSH and CDR2 is LQKENI. The ends lost 2 bases at V and 2 bases at J; junction bases unmatched: 8.

The J gene is TRBJ2-3, the V gene TRBV30; D unclear. Trimming took off 0 bases at V and 1 base at J, with 8 bases between the two ends. CDR3 size: 14 residues. Germline V lookup: CDR1 GTSNPN, CDR2 SVGIG (reference sequence). The CDR3 is CAWSVYMGTDTQYF. Here the CDR3 DNA reads TGTGCCTGGAGTGTATACATGGGCACAGATACGCAGTATTTT.

The sample holds a few counts of this clone. The gene calls are TRBV6-5 and TRBJ2-3; D may be TRBD1 or TRBD2 (6 bases each). There are 13 residues in the CDR3. V dropped 0 bases and J dropped 10 bases, with 11 bases sitting between them. Germline values: CDR1 MNHEY, CDR2 SVGAGI. CDR3 loop: CASSYSRGAAQYF. The DNA of the CDR3 is TGTGCCAGCAGTTACTCGAGGGGGGCGGCGCAGTATTTT.

This sequence joins TRBV4-1 and TRBJ1-6; D ambiguous. CDR1 and CDR2 from the germline V gene are MGHRA and YSYEKL. The CDR3 has 15 residues. V dropped 1 base and J dropped 6 bases, with 10 bases sitting between them. CDR3 sequence reads: CASSQGIKSNSPLHF. The CDR3 DNA reads as TGCGCCAGCAGCCAAGGGATAAAGTCTAATTCACCCCTCCACTTT.